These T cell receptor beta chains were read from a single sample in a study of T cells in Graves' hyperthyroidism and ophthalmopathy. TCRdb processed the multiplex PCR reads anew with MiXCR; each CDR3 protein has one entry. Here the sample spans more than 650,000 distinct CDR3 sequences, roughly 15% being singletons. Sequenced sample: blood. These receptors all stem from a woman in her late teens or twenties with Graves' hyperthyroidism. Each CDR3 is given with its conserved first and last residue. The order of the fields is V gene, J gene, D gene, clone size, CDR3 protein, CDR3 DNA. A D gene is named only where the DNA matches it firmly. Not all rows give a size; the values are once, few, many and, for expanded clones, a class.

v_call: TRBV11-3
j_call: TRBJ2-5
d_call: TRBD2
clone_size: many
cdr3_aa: CASSRGGRRGQETQYF
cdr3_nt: TGTGCCAGCAGCCGGGGGGGCCGGCGGGGGCAAGAGACCCAGTACTTC

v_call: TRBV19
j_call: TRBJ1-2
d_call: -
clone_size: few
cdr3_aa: CASSMGSGYTF
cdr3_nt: TGTGCCAGTAGTATGGGGTCTGGCTACACCTTC

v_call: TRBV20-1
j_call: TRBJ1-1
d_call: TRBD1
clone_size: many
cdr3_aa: CSAQTGTGKGEAFF
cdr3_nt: TGCAGTGCTCAGACCGGGACAGGGAAAGGTGAAGCTTTCTTT

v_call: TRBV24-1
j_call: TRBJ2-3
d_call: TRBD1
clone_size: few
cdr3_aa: CATSDLFRDRPTDTQYF
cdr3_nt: TGTGCCACCAGTGATTTGTTCCGGGACAGGCCTACAGATACGCAGTATTTT

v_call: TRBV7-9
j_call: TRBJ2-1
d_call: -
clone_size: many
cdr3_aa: CASSPASVIRNEQFF
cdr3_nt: TGTGCCAGCAGCCCCGCTAGCGTTATAAGGAACGAGCAGTTCTTC

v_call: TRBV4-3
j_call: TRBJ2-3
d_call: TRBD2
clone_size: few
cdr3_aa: CASSPRERVVSGKEDTQYF
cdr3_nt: TGCGCCAGCAGCCCGAGAGAGAGAGTGGTAAGCGGGAAGGAAGATACGCAGTATTTT

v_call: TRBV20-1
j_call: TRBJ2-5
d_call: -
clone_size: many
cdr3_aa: CSASPGGQTQYF
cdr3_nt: TGCAGTGCTAGTCCCGGGGGTCAGACCCAGTACTTC

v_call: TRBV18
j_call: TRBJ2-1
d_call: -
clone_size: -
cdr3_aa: CASSPALEAYNEQFF
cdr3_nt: TGTGCCAGCTCACCGGCTCTAGAGGCCTACAATGAGCAGTTCTTC

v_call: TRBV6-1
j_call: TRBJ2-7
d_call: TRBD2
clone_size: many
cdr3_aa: CATLPLAGVDNEQYF
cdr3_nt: TGTGCCACCCTCCCCCTAGCGGGAGTAGATAACGAGCAGTACTTC

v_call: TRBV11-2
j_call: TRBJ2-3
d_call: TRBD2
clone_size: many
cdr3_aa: CASSSLAGGRRSTDTQYF
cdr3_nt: TGTGCCAGCAGCTCACTAGCGGGAGGTCGTCGGAGCACAGATACGCAGTATTTT

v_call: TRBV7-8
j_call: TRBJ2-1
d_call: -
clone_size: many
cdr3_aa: CASSPGSPVSSYNEQFF
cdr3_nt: TGTGCCAGCAGTCCCGGCTCGCCGGTCTCATCCTACAATGAGCAGTTCTTC

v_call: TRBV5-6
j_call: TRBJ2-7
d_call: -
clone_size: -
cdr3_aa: CASSLQTSGETQYF
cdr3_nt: TGTGCCAGCAGCTTGCAGACTTCAGGGGAAACGCAGTACTTC

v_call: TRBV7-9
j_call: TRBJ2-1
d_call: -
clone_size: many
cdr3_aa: CASSLSPYEQFF
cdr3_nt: TGTGCCAGCAGCTTATCGCCGTATGAGCAGTTCTTC

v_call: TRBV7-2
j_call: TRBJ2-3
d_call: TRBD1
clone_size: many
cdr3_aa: CASSYSFDSRTGSTDTQYF
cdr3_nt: TGTGCCAGCAGCTACTCGTTTGATTCCCGGACAGGGAGCACAGATACGCAGTATTTT

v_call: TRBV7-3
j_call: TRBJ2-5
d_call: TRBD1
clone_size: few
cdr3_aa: CASSFSGQGNQETQYF
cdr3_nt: TGTGCCAGCAGCTTTTCGGGACAGGGGAACCAAGAGACCCAGTACTTC

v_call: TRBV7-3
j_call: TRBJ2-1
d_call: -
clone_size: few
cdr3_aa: CASSPLPEASQFF
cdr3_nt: TGTGCCAGCAGCCCCCTTCCGGAAGCCTCCCAGTTCTTC

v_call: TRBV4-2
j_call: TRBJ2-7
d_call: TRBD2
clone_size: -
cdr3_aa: CASSQALAGYYEQYF
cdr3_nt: TGTGCCAGCAGCCAGGCCCTAGCGGGTTACTACGAGCAGTACTTC

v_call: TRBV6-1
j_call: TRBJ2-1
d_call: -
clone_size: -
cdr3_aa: CASRRTGYGVTNEQFF
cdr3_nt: TGTGCCAGCAGGAGAACAGGGTATGGGGTTACGAATGAGCAGTTCTTC

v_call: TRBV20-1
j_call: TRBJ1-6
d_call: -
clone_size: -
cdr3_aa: CSATRGGIHNSPLHF
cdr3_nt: TGCAGTGCTACCCGCGGAGGGATCCATAATTCACCCCTCCACTTT

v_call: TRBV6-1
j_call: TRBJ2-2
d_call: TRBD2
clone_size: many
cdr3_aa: CASSFARTGTSQTGELFF
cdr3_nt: TGTGCCAGCAGTTTCGCCCGAACCGGGACTAGTCAAACCGGGGAGCTGTTTTTT

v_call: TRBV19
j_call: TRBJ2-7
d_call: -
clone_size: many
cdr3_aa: CASRPPGGYEQYF
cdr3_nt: TGTGCCAGCCGGCCCCCCGGGGGCTACGAGCAGTACTTC

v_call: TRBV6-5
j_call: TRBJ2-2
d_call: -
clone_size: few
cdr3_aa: CASSYSIPAGMTGELFF
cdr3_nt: TGTGCCAGCAGTTACTCGATTCCGGCAGGCATGACCGGGGAGCTGTTTTTT

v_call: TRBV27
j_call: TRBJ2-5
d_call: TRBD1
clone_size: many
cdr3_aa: CASRELGTGGRETQYF
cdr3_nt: TGTGCCAGCAGGGAACTCGGAACAGGGGGTCGAGAGACCCAGTACTTC

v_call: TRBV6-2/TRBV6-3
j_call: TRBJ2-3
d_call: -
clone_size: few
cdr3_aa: CASSYSHTDTQYF
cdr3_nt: TGTGCCAGCAGTTATTCGCACACAGATACGCAGTATTTT

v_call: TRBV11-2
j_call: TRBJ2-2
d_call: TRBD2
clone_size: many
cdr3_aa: CASSLGGTSGSTGELFF
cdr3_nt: TGTGCCAGCAGCTTAGGTGGGACTAGCGGGAGTACCGGGGAGCTGTTTTTT

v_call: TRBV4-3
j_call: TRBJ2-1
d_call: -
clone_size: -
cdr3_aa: CASSQVGFPGAPYNEQFF
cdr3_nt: TGCGCCAGCAGCCAAGTCGGGTTTCCCGGAGCCCCCTACAATGAGCAGTTCTTC